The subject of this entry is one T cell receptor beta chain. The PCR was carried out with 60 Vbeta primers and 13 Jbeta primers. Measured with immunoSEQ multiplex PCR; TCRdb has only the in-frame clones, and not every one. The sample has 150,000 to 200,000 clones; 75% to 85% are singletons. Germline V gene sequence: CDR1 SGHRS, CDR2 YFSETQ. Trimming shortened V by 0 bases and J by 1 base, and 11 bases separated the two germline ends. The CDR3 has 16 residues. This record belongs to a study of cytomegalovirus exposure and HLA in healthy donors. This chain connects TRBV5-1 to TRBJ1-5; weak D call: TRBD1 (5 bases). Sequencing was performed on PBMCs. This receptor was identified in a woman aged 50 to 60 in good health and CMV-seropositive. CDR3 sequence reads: CASSLDPQGSNQPQHF. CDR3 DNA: TGCGCCAGCAGCTTGGACCCCCAGGGCAGCAATCAGCCCCAGCATTTT.